One sample yielded the 24 T cell receptor beta chains listed below, sequenced in a study of OX40 agonist ivuxolimab in advanced cancers. Using immunoSEQ multiplex PCR, the repertoire was profiled, and TCRdb retains in-frame clones only, with some absent. The sample includes 65,000 to 80,000 clones, around 89% of them seen just once. Sequenced here: CD4+ or CD8+ T cells sorted from blood, sampled in a trial of the OX40 agonist ivuxolimab. The origin of the receptors is an adult with an advanced solid tumor such as melanoma, head and neck, liver or kidney cancer.

CDR3 nucleotide sequence: TGTGCCAGCAGTTACCACACGGCGTTTTATGGCTACACCTTC. It encodes CASSYHTAFYGYTF. This sequence joins TRBV6-6 and TRBJ1-2, with D uncertain. CDR3 length equals 14 residues. CDR1 is MNHNY and CDR2 is SVGAGI in the germline V gene (reference sequence). Trimming left V 2 bases short and J 5 bases short, with 12 bases between.

The V gene is TRBV19, the J gene TRBJ1-5; D may be TRBD1 (6 bases). Germline CDR1 LNHDA, CDR2 SQIVND (reference sequence). Trimming took off 1 base at V and 6 bases at J, with 13 bases between the two ends. The CDR3 runs 15 residues. The CDR3 reads CASSIGTGNGQPQHF. In DNA form, the CDR3 reads TGTGCCAGTAGTATAGGAACAGGGAATGGTCAGCCCCAGCATTTT.

The chain uses TRBV6-5 and TRBJ2-2; unclear D gene. Per germline, CDR1 MNHEY and CDR2 SVGAGI. The CDR3 has 14 residues. V lost 2 bases to trimming and J lost 7 bases, with 11 bases between them. The CDR3 here is CASSYGLGNGELFF. The DNA for the CDR3 is TGTGCCAGCAGTTACGGTCTTGGAAACGGGGAGCTGTTTTTT.

This rearrangement joins TRBV19 to TRBJ2-7, with a tentative D call TRBD2 (5 bases). CDR3 size: 12 residues. V gave up 7 bases and J gave up 4 bases, with 11 bases separating them. Germline lookup yields CDR1 LNHDA and CDR2 SQIVND (reference sequence). DNA for the CDR3: TGTGCCAGTATGAATAGAGGGTACGAGCAGTACTTC. Amino acids: CASMNRGYEQYF.

The chain carries TRBV7-2 and TRBJ2-7; 12 nucleotides agree with TRBD2. In germline, CDR1 is SGHTA, CDR2 FQGNSA. CDR3 size: 17 residues. V trimming: 5 bases; J trimming: 2 bases; junction bases outside the gene matches: 10. CDR3: CASSPRPTSGRTYEQYF. The DNA for the CDR3 is TGTGCCAGCAGCCCGCGACCGACTAGCGGGAGAACCTACGAGCAGTACTTC.

The rearrangement joins TRBV27 to TRBJ2-5; TRBD1 matches 9 bases. Germline trimming cut 5 bases from V and 5 bases from J; bases unmatched to any gene: 6. Germline CDR1 reads MNHEY; CDR2 reads SMNVEV (reference sequence). CDR3 length: 14 residues. In DNA, the CDR3 is TGTGCCAGCAGTCGCAGGACAGGGGCCGAGACCCAGTACTTC. Protein sequence: CASSRRTGAETQYF.

The chain uses TRBV6-6 and TRBJ2-7; TRBD2 agrees at 11 bases. With V trimmed by 2 bases and J by 4 bases, 1 base remained unmatched. Germline CDR1 MNHNY, CDR2 SVGAGI (reference sequence). The CDR3 loop spans 14 amino acids. CDR3 nucleotide sequence: TGTGCCAGCAGTTACCGACTAGCGGGGTACGAGCAGTACTTC. It translates to CASSYRLAGYEQYF.

The chain employs TRBV2 and TRBJ2-3; D is ambiguous. The CDR3 spans 13 residues. V was shortened by 8 bases and J by 0 bases, with 9 bases between the two germline ends. Germline V gene data show CDR1 as SNHLY and CDR2 as FYNNEI. CDR3 amino acids: CASLSSSTDTQYF. DNA for the CDR3: TGTGCCAGCCTTAGCAGTAGCACAGATACGCAGTATTTT.

V usage is TRBV6-1 and J usage is TRBJ2-3; 7 nucleotides match TRBD2. The CDR3 totals 14 residues. The V and J ends lost 2 bases and 5 bases, in that order; junction bases with no gene match: 4. The germline V gene encodes CDR1 MNHNS and CDR2 SASEGT. The CDR3 protein is CASSESIAGDTQYF. In DNA, the CDR3 is TGTGCCAGCAGTGAATCGATAGCGGGAGATACGCAGTATTTT.

V gene TRBV5-5 combines with J gene TRBJ1-3; 7 positions agree with TRBD1. The length of the CDR3 is 15 residues. Losses at the gene ends were 5 bases for V and 4 bases for J; bases not matched to a gene: 9. Germline CDR1 and CDR2: SGHKS and YYEKEE (reference sequence). Here the CDR3 DNA reads TGTGCCAGCAGACCTCCGACAGGGTACGGAAACACCATATATTTT. The encoded protein is CASRPPTGYGNTIYF.

The chain recombines TRBV25-1 with TRBJ2-6; 7 nucleotides align to TRBD1. CDR3 size: 15 residues. Germline lookup yields CDR1 MGHDK and CDR2 SYGVNS. Trimming cost V 5 bases and J 4 bases; bases outside gene matches: 5. For the CDR3, the DNA is TGTGCCAGCAGTCCCAGGGGGTACGGGGCCAACGTCCTGACTTTC. Encoded protein: CASSPRGYGANVLTF.

The chain is built from TRBV7-6 and TRBJ2-1; 12 bases match TRBD2. Germline CDR1 is SGHVS and CDR2 is FNYEAQ. With 1 base clipped from V and 4 bases from J, the junction kept 11 bases outside the gene matches. The CDR3 spans 19 residues. The CDR3 DNA is TGTGCCAGCAGCTTAGACGTCCAACTAGCGGGAGGAGGATACAATGAGCAGTTCTTC. Amino acids: CASSLDVQLAGGGYNEQFF.

This clone was counted a few times. The chain joins TRBV16 to TRBJ1-5; the D gene is possibly TRBD1 (6 bases). The germline CDR1 and CDR2 sequences are KGHSY and FQNENV. This CDR3 spans 13 amino acids. V shed 3 bases and J shed 5 bases, with 8 bases lying between them. The CDR3 coding sequence is TGTGCCAGCAGCCAGACAGGCGATCAGCCCCAGCATTTT. Translated, it gives CASSQTGDQPQHF.

This chain uses TRBV11-2 with TRBJ1-4; a possible D gene is TRBD1 (5 bases). Germline V CDR1 and CDR2: SGHAT, FQNNGV. The ends were cut back, 5 bases at V and 11 bases at J, with 21 bases in the middle. This CDR3 is 15 amino acids long. The chain's CDR3 is CASSRSRQGGGKLFF. CDR3 DNA sequence: TGTGCCAGCAGCCGGTCGCGGCAGGGAGGAGGGAAACTGTTTTTT.

The genes are TRBV27 and TRBJ2-3; TRBD2 matches at 9 bases. The length of the CDR3 is 15 residues. V gave up 2 bases and J gave up 3 bases; unmatched junction bases: 3. The V gene's germline CDR1 is MNHEY and CDR2 SMNVEV (reference sequence). The DNA of the CDR3 is TGTGCCAGCAGTTTACGTAGCGGGAGAACAGATACGCAGTATTTT. It is translated as CASSLRSGRTDTQYF.

The gene calls are TRBV5-1 and TRBJ2-3, with 10 bases fitting TRBD2. Germline V gene data show CDR1 as SGHRS and CDR2 as YFSETQ. The CDR3 covers 14 residues. V shed 0 bases and J 5 bases; nucleotides not matched to a gene: 0. CDR3 amino acids: CASSLGTSGDTQYF. DNA of the CDR3: TGCGCCAGCAGCTTGGGGACTAGCGGAGATACGCAGTATTTT.

V and J are TRBV6-5 and TRBJ2-1; D gene ambiguous. Germline V gene sequence: CDR1 MNHEY, CDR2 SVGAGI. The CDR3 spans 15 residues. V shed 6 bases and J shed 3 bases, with 15 bases lying between them. The DNA for the CDR3 is TGTGCCAGCAGAGCAGACCGGAGAAGCTACAATGAGCAGTTCTTC. Protein: CASRADRRSYNEQFF.

The rearrangement links TRBV5-8 to TRBJ2-5; D not resolved. This CDR3 is built from 12 residues. Per the germline V gene, CDR1 is SGHTS and CDR2 is YDEGEE. The ends were cut back, 5 bases at V and 5 bases at J, with 10 bases in the middle. The CDR3 DNA follows: TGTGCCAGCAGACGTACGCTGGAGACCCAGTACTTC. This translates into CASRRTLETQYF.

This chain uses TRBV30 with TRBJ2-5, with no clear D. The CDR3 is made up of 13 amino acids. Germline V gene lookup returns CDR1 GTSNPN and CDR2 SVGIG (reference sequence). V was trimmed by 0 bases and J by 2 bases, leaving 7 bases between them. Here the CDR3 reads CAWSVGGQETQYF. The DNA of the CDR3 is TGTGCCTGGAGTGTAGGTGGTCAAGAGACCCAGTACTTC.

This chain joins TRBV11-2 and TRBJ1-3; 7 bases match TRBD1. Trimming at V came to 3 bases and at J to 4 bases, leaving 3 bases not matched to a gene. The CDR3 sequence is 14 residues long. The germline V gene encodes CDR1 SGHAT and CDR2 FQNNGV. CDR3 protein: CASSLGQLGNTIYF. The CDR3 nucleotides read TGTGCCAGCAGCTTGGGACAGTTGGGAAACACCATATATTTT.

This clone has a single count. The V gene is TRBV11-3, the J gene TRBJ2-3; D remains unclear. This CDR3 region has 12 residues. The germline V gene has CDR1 SGHNT and CDR2 YENEEA. V lost 5 bases and J 2 bases, leaving 5 bases between the germline ends. The CDR3 nucleotides are TGTGCCAGCAGCCGGTCCACAGATACGCAGTATTTT. Translation: CASSRSTDTQYF.

The chain recombines TRBV6-5 with TRBJ2-3, with D perhaps matching TRBD2 (6 bases). This CDR3 contains 15 residues. The germline CDR1 and CDR2 sequences are MNHEY and SVGAGI. V shed 6 bases and J shed 2 bases, with 15 bases lying between them. CDR3 in amino acids: CASSLTDYDTDTQYF. The DNA for the CDR3 is TGTGCCAGCAGCCTAACGGACTATGACACAGATACGCAGTATTTT.

The chain recombines TRBV5-4 with TRBJ2-7; 7 bases align to TRBD2. The ends lost 4 bases at V and 6 bases at J; junction bases unmatched: 13. CDR3 length equals 15 residues. Germline V CDR1 and CDR2: SGHNT, YYREEE (reference sequence). DNA for the CDR3: TGTGCCAGCAGCCGTGGGGGGAGCGGGACTCGCGAGCAGTACTTC. This encodes CASSRGGSGTREQYF.

CDR3 in DNA: TGTGCCAGCAGCCCCCTGAGCTCCTACAATGAGCAGTTCTTC. Amino acid sequence: CASSPLSSYNEQFF. The rearrangement links TRBV7-2 to TRBJ2-1; no definite D call. Germline V gene sequence: CDR1 SGHTA, CDR2 FQGNSA. This CDR3 has 14 amino acids. V lost 5 bases and J lost 0, with 8 bases in between.